The 5 T cell receptor beta chains below come from one sample, sequenced in a study of shared clonotypes between healthy human individuals (dated by TCRdb to 2018 to 2020). Receptor amplification or capture employed the immunoSEQ multiplex PCR assay. As stored in TCRdb, this immuneACCESS dataset retains in-frame rearrangements with V and J assigned. A fraction of the clones does not appear; measured against another copy, unresolved V genes explain less than half of the discrepancy, and the remainder lacks a known reason. Counted in this sample were roughly 2.2 million clones; more than 85% of them appeared once. Under 0.45% of the sample belongs to the ten largest clones. Sequencing was carried out using naive CD4+ T cells from PBMCs. The cell subset or site label on this specimen signifies: CD45RA+ positively selected. The source is a man aged 18-30 years in good health. Some clones in this sample may be carry-over from other donors' samples.

This clone was seen a single time. The chain couples TRBV28 to TRBJ2-4, with D possibly being TRBD2 (5 bases). The V gene's germline CDR1 is MDHEN and CDR2 SYDVKM. The CDR3 extends over 16 amino acids. V lost 6 bases and J lost 0, with 15 bases in between. The CDR3 bases are TGTGCCAGCAGGGCTGCCCATCGGGGAGCCAAAAACATTCAGTACTTC. Encoded protein: CASRAAHRGAKNIQYF.

The chain recombines TRBV4-1 with TRBJ2-3; TRBD1 is a possible D gene (6 bases). V dropped 1 base and J dropped 4 bases, with 12 bases sitting between them. Germline CDR1 reads MGHRA; CDR2 reads YSYEKL. The CDR3 length is 15 residues. The CDR3 DNA follows: TGCGCCAGCAGCCAAGGAGAGTGGACAGCAGATACGCAGTATTTT. Protein product: CASSQGEWTADTQYF.

J is TRBJ1-3 and V is TRBV30, with a tentative D call TRBD1 (5 bases). Trimming left V 4 bases short and J 3 bases short, with 13 bases between. The CDR3 length is 14 residues. Germline V lookup: CDR1 GTSNPN, CDR2 SVGIG (reference sequence). Here the CDR3 DNA reads TGTGCCTGGATCTGGGGGAATAGTGGAAACACCATATATTTT. This codes for CAWIWGNSGNTIYF.

This rearrangement joins TRBV6-6 to TRBJ1-1, with D possibly matching TRBD1 (5 bases). V was cut by 11 bases and J by 0 bases, with 7 bases left in between. The CDR3 has 11 amino acids. Germline loops: CDR1 MNHNY, CDR2 SVGAGI (reference sequence). The CDR3 nucleotides are TGTGCCGGACACTTGAACACTGAAGCTTTCTTT. It codes for CAGHLNTEAFF.

Concerning this clone: In the same sample, other DNA sequences code for this CDR3. The chain employs TRBV7-2 and TRBJ2-5; 8 bases are a match to TRBD1. Germline V lookup: CDR1 SGHTA, CDR2 FQGNSA. The CDR3 is made up of 13 amino acids. V dropped 3 bases and J dropped 4; count of bases not matched to a gene: 1. The CDR3 DNA sequence: TGTGCCAGCAGCTTTGACAGGGGAGAGACCCAGTACTTC. It codes for CASSFDRGETQYF.